This T cell receptor (beta chain) was obtained from a study of post-analysis software for immune sequencing data. Study results and caveats: Among roughly 5 TRBV segments more frequent in patients than controls were TRBV5-6, TRBV5-1 and TRBV20-1. Compared against controls, patients with multiple sclerosis displayed significantly lower normalized Chao1 diversity. Samples made in the same batch grouped tightly together by F measure.

The sample holds many counts of this clonotype. Its specificity is unknown. CDR1 is SGHRS and CDR2 is YFSETQ in the germline V gene. This CDR3 has 14 amino acids. V lost 2 bases and J lost 6; bases outside the gene matches: 7. Unique molecular identifiers were carried by the TCR beta cDNA libraries. The T cell input of about 0.9 to 11 million gave about half a million cDNA molecules. Via MiXCR, TCRdb re-called the PCR reads, giving one row per CDR3 protein. This table has about 170,000 distinct CDR3 sequences, about 30% appearing once. This chain joins TRBV5-1 and TRBJ2-7; 8 nucleotides match TRBD2. The receptor's source is a girl between 5 and 17 years old with multiple sclerosis. The sample consisted of blood. CDR3 coding DNA: TGCGCCAGCAGCTTCGGGGGGCGGGAGGCCGAGCAGTACTTC. This codes for CASSFGGREAEQYF.